This TCR beta chain was recorded in a study of response to subunit inactivated influenza vaccine (dated by TCRdb to 2017 to 2018). Background on the whole study: Deep quantitative T cell receptor repertoire profiling was used in the study to track responses to a trivalent subunit inactivated influenza vaccine. Broader findings and caveats from the paper: The authors suggested that each seasonal influenza vaccination may recruit only a limited number of new T cells.

Based on the germline V gene, the CDR1 and CDR2 sequences are SGHTA and FQGNSA. The CDR3 has 16 amino acids, counting the end cysteine and phenylalanine. The kept DNA is CDR3 alone, 48 bases in frame from the first base. V loses 5 bases, J loses 4 bases, and the germline ends lie 21 bases apart. Library creation used RT-PCR. Reads for this sample came from an Illumina HiSeq 2500. The public reads were run again by TCRdb, first through fastp at Q25 and then through MiXCR, and only productive beta chains were kept. One record per CDR3 amino acid sequence lists the most common genes and DNA. The sample contains fewer than 600,000 distinct CDR3 sequences, approximately 7.8% of them found a single time. In total, the top ten clones hold about an eighth of the sample. This clonotype was detected a few times. The clone's antigen remains unknown. It has no much larger one-base neighbor in the sample; base qualities were not kept.

The rearrangement joined TRBV7-2 to TRBJ2-7; the D gene is perhaps TRBD1 or TRBD2, as each covers 5 bases. Material: PBMCs from blood, obtained 23 months after vaccination. The sequence derives from a man aged 50-75 years who received an inactivated influenza vaccine. Donor details come from another sample of the same person, matched by shared clones. The DNA reads TGTGCCAGCAGCGACCCCGGGACGGGTCCGGCGTACGAGCAGTACTTC. It encodes CASSDPGTGPAYEQYF.